This T cell receptor (beta chain) was obtained from a study of shared clonotypes between healthy human individuals. Study-level information: Three plates were used per donor for CD4 naive, three for CD4 memory, two for CD8 naive and one for CD8 memory.

The study, taken as a whole, reports: Only blood was sampled; tissue repertoires likely differ. The generation probabilities recorded for non-shared clonotypes fell below those of clonotypes shared by all four donors.

Regarding this clone: Its specificity is not known.

Assay: immunoSEQ multiplex PCR; the TCRdb copy retains only in-frame clones and omits some. This table has about 2 million clones, roughly 95% appearing once. Germline CDR1 MDHEN, CDR2 SYDVKM. The CDR3 runs to 16 residues. The V end was cut by 3 bases, the J end by 1 base, with 15 bases between. CD45RO-negative cells were positively selected for CCR7, leaving out terminally differentiated effector memory CD45RA+ cells. This TCR was sampled from a man younger than 30 in good health. This chain joins TRBV28 and TRBJ1-1, with D uncertain. The sample comprised naive CD8+ T cells sorted from blood. The CDR3 DNA follows: TGTGCCAGCAGTTTGCCAACCAAGGGCGGGAACACTGAAGCTTTCTTT. This sequence encodes CASSLPTKGGNTEAFF.